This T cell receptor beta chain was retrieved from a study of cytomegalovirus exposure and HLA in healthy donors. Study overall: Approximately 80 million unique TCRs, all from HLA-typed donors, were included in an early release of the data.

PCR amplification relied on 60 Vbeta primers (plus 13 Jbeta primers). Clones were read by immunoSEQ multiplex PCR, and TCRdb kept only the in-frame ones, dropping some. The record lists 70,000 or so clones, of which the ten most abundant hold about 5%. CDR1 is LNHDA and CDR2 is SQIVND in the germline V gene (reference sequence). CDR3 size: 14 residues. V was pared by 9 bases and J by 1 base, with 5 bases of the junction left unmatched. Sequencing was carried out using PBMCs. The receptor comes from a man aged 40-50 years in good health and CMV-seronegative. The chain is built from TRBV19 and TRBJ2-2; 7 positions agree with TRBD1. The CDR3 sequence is CASYRQGNTGELFF. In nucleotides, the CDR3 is TGTGCCAGCTACCGACAGGGGAACACCGGGGAGCTGTTTTTT.